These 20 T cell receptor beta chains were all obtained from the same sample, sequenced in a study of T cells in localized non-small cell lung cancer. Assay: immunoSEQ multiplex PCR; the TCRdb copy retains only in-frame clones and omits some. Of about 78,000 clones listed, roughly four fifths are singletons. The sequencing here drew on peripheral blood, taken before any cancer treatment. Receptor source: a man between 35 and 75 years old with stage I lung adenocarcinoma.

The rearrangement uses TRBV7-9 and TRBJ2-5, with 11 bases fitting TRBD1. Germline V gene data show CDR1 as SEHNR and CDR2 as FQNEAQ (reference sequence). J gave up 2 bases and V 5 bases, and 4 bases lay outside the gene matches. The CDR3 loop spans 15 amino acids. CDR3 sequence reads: CASSQGTGGQETQYF. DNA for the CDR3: TGTGCCAGCAGCCAGGGGACAGGGGGTCAAGAGACCCAGTACTTC.

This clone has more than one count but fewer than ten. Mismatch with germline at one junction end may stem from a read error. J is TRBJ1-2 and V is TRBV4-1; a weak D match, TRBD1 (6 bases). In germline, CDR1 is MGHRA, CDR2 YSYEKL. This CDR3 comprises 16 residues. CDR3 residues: CASSQGRKGGLQGYTF. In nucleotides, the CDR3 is TGCGCCAGCAGTCAAGGAAGAAAGGGGGGCTTGCAGGGCTACACCTTC.

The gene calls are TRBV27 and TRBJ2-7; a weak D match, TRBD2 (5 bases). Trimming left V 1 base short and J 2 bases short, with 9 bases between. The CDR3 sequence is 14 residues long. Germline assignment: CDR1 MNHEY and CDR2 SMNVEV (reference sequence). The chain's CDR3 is CASSLFGVTYEQYF. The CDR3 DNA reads TGTGCCAGCAGTTTATTCGGGGTGACCTACGAGCAGTACTTC.

For the CDR3, the DNA is TGTGCCAGCAGCCCGGGACAGGCTTATGAAAAACTGTTTTTT. It translates to CASSPGQAYEKLFF. The chain recombines TRBV7-2 with TRBJ1-4; 8 nucleotides agree with TRBD1. There are 14 residues in the CDR3. After removal of 5 bases from V and 6 bases from J, the junction contained 5 bases not matched to a gene. Looked up from germline, CDR1 is SGHTA and CDR2 is FQGNSA.

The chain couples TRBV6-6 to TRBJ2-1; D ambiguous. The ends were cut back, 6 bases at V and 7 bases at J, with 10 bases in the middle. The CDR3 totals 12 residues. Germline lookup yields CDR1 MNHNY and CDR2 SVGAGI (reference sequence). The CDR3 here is CASSNTENEQFF. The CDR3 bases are TGTGCCAGCAGCAACACGGAGAATGAGCAGTTCTTC.

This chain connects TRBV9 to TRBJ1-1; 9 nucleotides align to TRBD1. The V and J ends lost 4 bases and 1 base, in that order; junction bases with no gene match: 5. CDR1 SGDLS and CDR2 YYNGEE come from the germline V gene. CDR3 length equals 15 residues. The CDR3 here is CASSPRTGANTEAFF. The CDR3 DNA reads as TGTGCCAGCAGCCCACGGACAGGGGCGAACACTGAAGCTTTCTTT.

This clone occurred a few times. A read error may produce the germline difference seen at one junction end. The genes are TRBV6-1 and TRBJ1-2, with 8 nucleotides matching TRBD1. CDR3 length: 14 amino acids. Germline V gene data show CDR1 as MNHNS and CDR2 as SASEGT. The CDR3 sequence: CASSGTGQLLGNTF. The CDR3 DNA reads TGTGCCAGCAGCGGGACAGGACAGTTACTTGGCAACACCTTC.

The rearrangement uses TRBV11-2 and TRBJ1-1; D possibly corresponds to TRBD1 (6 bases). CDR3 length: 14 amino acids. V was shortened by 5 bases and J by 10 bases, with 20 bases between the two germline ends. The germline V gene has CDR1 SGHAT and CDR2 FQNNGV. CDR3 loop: CASSLGQLPRGAFF. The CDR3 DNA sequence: TGTGCCAGCAGCCTCGGACAGCTCCCCCGAGGAGCTTTCTTT.

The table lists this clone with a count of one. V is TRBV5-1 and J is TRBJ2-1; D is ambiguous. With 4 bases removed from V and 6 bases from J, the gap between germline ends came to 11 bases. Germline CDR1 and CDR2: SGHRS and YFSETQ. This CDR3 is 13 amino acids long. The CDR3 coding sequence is TGCGCCAGCAGCAGTCAATCGGGCAATGAGCAGTTCTTC. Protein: CASSSQSGNEQFF.

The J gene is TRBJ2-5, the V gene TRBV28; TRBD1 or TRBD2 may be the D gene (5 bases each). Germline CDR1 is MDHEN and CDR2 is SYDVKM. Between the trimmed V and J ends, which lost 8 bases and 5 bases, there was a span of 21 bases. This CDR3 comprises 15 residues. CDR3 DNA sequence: TGTGCCAGCTTGGGAACGGGACCCAGGTTTGAGACCCAGTACTTC. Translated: CASLGTGPRFETQYF.

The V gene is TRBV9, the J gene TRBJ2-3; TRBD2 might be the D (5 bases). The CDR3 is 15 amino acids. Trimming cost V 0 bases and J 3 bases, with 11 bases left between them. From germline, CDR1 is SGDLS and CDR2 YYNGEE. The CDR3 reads CASSVGQRGTDTQYF. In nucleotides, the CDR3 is TGTGCCAGCAGCGTAGGTCAGAGAGGGACAGATACGCAGTATTTT.

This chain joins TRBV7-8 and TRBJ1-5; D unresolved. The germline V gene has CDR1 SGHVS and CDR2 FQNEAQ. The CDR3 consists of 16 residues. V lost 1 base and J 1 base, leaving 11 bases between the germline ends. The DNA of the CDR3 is TGTGCCAGCAGCTTAGAGGGAGGGTCGAGCAATCAGCCCCAGCATTTT. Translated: CASSLEGGSSNQPQHF.

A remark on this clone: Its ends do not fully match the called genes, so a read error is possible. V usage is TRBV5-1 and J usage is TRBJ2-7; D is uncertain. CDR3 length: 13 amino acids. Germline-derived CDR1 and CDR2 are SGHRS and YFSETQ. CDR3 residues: CASSPSRWAEQYF. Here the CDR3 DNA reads TGTGCCAGCAGCCCATCCAGGTGGGCCGAGCAGTACTTC.

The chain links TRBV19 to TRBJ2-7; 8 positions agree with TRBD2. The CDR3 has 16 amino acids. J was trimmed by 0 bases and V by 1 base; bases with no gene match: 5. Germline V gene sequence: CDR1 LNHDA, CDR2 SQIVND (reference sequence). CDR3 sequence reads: CASSIASSGPSYEQYF. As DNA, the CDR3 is TGTGCCAGTAGTATAGCTTCTAGCGGGCCCTCCTACGAGCAGTACTTC.

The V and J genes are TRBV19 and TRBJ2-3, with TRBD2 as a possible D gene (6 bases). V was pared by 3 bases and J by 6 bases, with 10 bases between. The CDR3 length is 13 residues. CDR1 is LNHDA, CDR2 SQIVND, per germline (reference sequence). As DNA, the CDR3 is TGTGCCAGTAGTATTCCGCGGGGCGATACGCAGTATTTT. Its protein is CASSIPRGDTQYF.

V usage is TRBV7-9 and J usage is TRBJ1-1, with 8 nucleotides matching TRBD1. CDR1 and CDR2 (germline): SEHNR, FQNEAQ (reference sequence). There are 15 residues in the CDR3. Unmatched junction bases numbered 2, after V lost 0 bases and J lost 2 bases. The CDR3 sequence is CASSLAGQGNTEAFF. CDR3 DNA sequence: TGTGCCAGCAGCTTAGCCGGACAGGGAAACACTGAAGCTTTCTTT.

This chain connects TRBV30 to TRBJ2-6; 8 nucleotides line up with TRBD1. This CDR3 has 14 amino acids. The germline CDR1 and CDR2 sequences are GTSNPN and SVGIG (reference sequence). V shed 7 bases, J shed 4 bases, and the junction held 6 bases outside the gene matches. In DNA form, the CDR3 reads TGTGCCTCTTCGGACAGGGCCGGGGCCAACGTCCTGACTTTC. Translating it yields CASSDRAGANVLTF.

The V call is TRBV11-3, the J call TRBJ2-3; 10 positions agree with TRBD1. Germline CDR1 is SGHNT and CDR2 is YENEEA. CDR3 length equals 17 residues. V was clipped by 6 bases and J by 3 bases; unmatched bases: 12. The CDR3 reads CASSRRDRGGPTDTQYF. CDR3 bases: TGTGCCAGCAGTCGTCGGGACAGGGGAGGGCCAACAGATACGCAGTATTTT.

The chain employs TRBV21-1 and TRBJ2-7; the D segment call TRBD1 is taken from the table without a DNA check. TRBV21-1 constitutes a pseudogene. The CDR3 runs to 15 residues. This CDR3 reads CASSKGTGGRYEQYF. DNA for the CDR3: TGTGCCAGCAGCAAAGGGACAGGGGGCCGATACGAGCAGTACTTC.

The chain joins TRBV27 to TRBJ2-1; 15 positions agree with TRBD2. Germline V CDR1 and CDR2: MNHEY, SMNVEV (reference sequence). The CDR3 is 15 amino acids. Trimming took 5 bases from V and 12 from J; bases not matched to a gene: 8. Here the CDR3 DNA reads TGTGCCAGCAGTCCGGGACTAGCGGGAGGAGTGTGGCAGTTCTTC. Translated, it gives CASSPGLAGGVWQFF.